The clone carrying this T cell receptor (beta chain) has ten or more counts. This sample was taken from a study of T cells of healthy individuals. V was pared by 7 bases and J by 0 bases, with 6 bases of the junction left unmatched. Looked up from germline, CDR1 is SGHKS and CDR2 is YYEKEE (reference sequence). The CDR3 runs 14 residues. TCRdb called the 5' RACE reads again in MiXCR, with one record for every CDR3 protein. The data hold about 82,000 distinct CDR3 sequences, with more than 5% observed a single time. The clonotype was recovered from a female donor in good health. The V and J genes are TRBV5-5 and TRBJ2-7; 8 bases fit TRBD1. The CDR3 is CASFAGTGSYEQYF. CDR3 DNA: TGTGCCAGCTTCGCCGGGACAGGCTCCTACGAGCAGTACTTC. Looking up the rest from reference TRBV5-5 and TRBJ2-7 gives the full variable domain: DAGVTQSPTHLIKTRGQQVTLRCSPISGHKSVSWYQQVLGQGPQFIFQYYEKEERGRGNFPDRFSARQFPNYSSELNVNALLLGDSALYLCASFAGTGSYEQYFGPGTRLTVT.